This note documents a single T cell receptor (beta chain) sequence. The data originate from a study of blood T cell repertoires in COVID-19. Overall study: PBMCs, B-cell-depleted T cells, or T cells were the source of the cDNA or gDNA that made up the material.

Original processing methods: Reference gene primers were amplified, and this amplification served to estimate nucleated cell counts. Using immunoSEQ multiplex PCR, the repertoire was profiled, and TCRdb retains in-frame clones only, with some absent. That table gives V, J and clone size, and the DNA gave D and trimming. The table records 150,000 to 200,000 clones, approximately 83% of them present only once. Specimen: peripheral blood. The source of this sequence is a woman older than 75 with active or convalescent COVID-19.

CDR3 sequence: CASSPGLAGEETQYF. In DNA form, the CDR3 reads TGCGCCAGCTCTCCAGGACTAGCGGGGGAAGAGACCCAGTACTTC. The rearrangement joins TRBV5-1 to TRBJ2-5, with 13 bases aligning to TRBD2. Germline CDR1 is SGHRS and CDR2 is YFSETQ. This CDR3 contains 15 residues. Trimming removed 7 bases from V and 3 bases from J; junction bases left unmatched: 6.